This entry features one T cell receptor (beta chain) sequence. Its antigen is not yet known. No base-level quality is on record; no much larger clone is a single base apart. The time point label here, explained by the study, means: pre-sensitization, week 0. The meaning of the sample's treatment or condition label: therapeutic diphenylcyclopropenone sensitization with weekly scalp DPC. At each patch-test visit, blood was drawn before the patch test was applied. Patients were considered eligible if aged 18 to 70, diagnosed with alopecia and deemed suitable for DPC therapy, and patients were excluded if pregnant. Total RNA was isolated from unfractionated whole blood collected in Tempus Blood RNA tubes. The sample is drawn from a study of human T cells and chemical hapten exposure (dated by TCRdb to the early 2020s). A note on the overall study: For sensitization, 2% DPC in acetone was applied to a 2 cm by 2 cm area of upper inner arm skin. Patients additionally received weekly therapeutic DPC doses to the scalp throughout the roughly 26-week study period. Patch tests used Finn chambers with 0.01% DPC on the upper back, scored after 6 days by International Contact Dermatitis Research Group standards. The mostly female patient cohort included alopecia areata with under or over 50% scalp involvement, alopecia totalis and alopecia universalis. The libraries were sequenced as a pool, and the TCR yield per sample differed mostly because of small variations in library volumes within the pool. The study tracked peripheral blood TCR repertoire changes in vivo during primary and secondary sensitization to the hapten diphenylcyclopropenone (DPC) in alopecia patients. Blood samples were taken from patients before sensitization (week 0) and at 2, 6 and about 24 weeks after DPC sensitization. Blood for TCR sequencing was provided by twenty-nine alopecia patients at one to four time points (pre-sensitization, 2, 6 and 24 weeks). The investigation overall reported the following: Because all patients had alopecia, a presumed autoimmune disease, the immune response of the patients might differ from that of healthy individuals. The number of PT1 expanded TCRs positively correlated with patch test score, significant at thresholds 8, 16 and 32 but not 4. Significantly more large CDR3 similarity clusters were formed by expanded TCRs than by pre-sensitization or healthy control sets, consistent with antigen-driven responses. The number of TCRs above 1 in 1000 frequency did not change with DPC sensitization; there was no evidence of global repertoire structure alterations. Repeated subsampling changed both the strength of the expansion versus patch-test correlation and the threshold at which that correlation became significant.

CDR1 and CDR2 are drawn from the germline V gene (reference sequence): SGHNT, YYREEE. V drops 0 bases and J drops 0 bases, leaving 12 bases in between. The CDR3 runs 16 amino acids, cysteine and phenylalanine included. Here the CDR3 DNA is all that survives: 48 bases in frame from base 1. Library generation was performed with RACE. The instrument was a NextSeq 500. During library preparation, unique molecular identifiers were attached to individual cDNA molecules so that TCRs could be counted in a quantitative, reproducible way. For every blood RNA sample, sequencing covered both the TCR alpha and TCR beta chains. The paper's data handling went like this. A median of approximately 100,000 TCRs per sample was observed, with a range of about 23,224 to 750,000. The Decombinator software suite was used to annotate V, J and CDR3 in the TCR reads. Every sample was subsampled to the same number of TCRs (28,000) for the PS versus PT1 abundance plots. TCRs were defined as expanded if absent before sensitization and observed at least eight times at the 2-week time point. Clones were called with MiXCR by TCRdb after fastp trimmed the public reads at Q25, and only in-frame beta chains were retained. Identical CDR3 protein sequences are pooled into one entry, listed with their most common genes and DNA. TCRdb, rather than the study authors, made the V and J calls. Within this sample are 50,000 to 65,000 distinct CDR3 sequences, with over 8% of them counted one time only. Jointly, the top ten make up 11% to 15% of the sample.

The sequencing here drew on whole blood, taken in connection with sensitization to the hapten diphenylcyclopropenone (DPC). The chain links TRBV5-4 with TRBJ1-2, with TRBD1 tentatively as D gene (5 bases match). The sequence was collected from a middle-aged woman with alopecia areata. Some clones in this sample may be carry-over from other donors' samples. The sequence in DNA is TGTGCCAGCAGCTTGGCCAGGGTGGGATCTAACTATGGCTACACCTTC. Its translation reads: CASSLARVGSNYGYTF.